This T cell receptor beta chain is drawn from a study of resident and recirculating memory T cells in vitiligo. Broader study findings: Clonality differed among vitiligo lesions, with no unique dominant clone.

The table lists this clone with a few counts. Antigen unknown. Clones were sequenced by immunoSEQ multiplex PCR, and TCRdb holds only the in-frame ones, with some missing. The table has some 70,000 clones, approximately 89% seen once. Patients had received no treatment within the previous three months. The clonotype originates from a male donor with vitiligo. The sequenced sample consisted of blood.

In DNA form, the CDR3 reads TGCGCCAGCAGCCAAGCCCGGACAGGTGGAAGGAGGAAACTGTTTTTT. Its translation is CASSQARTGGRRKLFF. V and J are TRBV4-3 and TRBJ1-4, with 7 bases aligning to TRBD1. The CDR3 loop spans 16 amino acids. J was trimmed by 11 bases and V by 1 base; bases with no gene match: 13. Germline CDR1 LGHNA, CDR2 YSLEER.